Detailed here is one T cell receptor beta chain. Its cognate antigen is unknown. Primers for the PCR totalled 60 Vbeta and 13 Jbeta. The method was immunoSEQ multiplex PCR; TCRdb's version includes in-frame clones alone and lacks a portion of them. The data contain approximately 100,000 clones, approximately 66% of them singletons. Germline values: CDR1 SGDLS, CDR2 YYNGEE. This CDR3 has 16 amino acids. J gave up 0 bases and V 0 bases, and 6 bases lay outside the gene matches. The data were obtained in a study of cytomegalovirus exposure and HLA in healthy donors. Study-wide results and caveats: Later work showed greater clonal expansion in HLA-associated TCR beta chains than in equally common others. Analyses of presence/absence relied on an assumption of roughly uniform sequencing depth across donors.

Sequenced sample: PBMCs. This sequence was found in a man between 40 and 49 years old in good health and CMV-seropositive. The V call is TRBV9, the J call TRBJ2-7; 7 nucleotides align to TRBD1. CDR3 protein: CASSVGDSKSSYEQYV. The CDR3 nucleotides read TGTGCCAGCAGCGTAGGGGACAGCAAAAGCTCCTACGAGCAGTACGTC.